This entry lists 14 T cell receptor beta chains sequenced from one sample in a study of blood T cell repertoires in COVID-19. Repertoires were generated with immunoSEQ multiplex PCR, while TCRdb's copy carries only in-frame clones and drops some. The sample includes roughly 670,000 clones, more than 80% of them seen just once. The sequenced sample consisted of peripheral blood. These receptor sequences come from a woman aged 18-35 years with acute or convalescent COVID-19.

The genes are TRBV11-2 and TRBJ2-5, with TRBD2 matching 7 bases. Germline CDR1 SGHAT, CDR2 FQNNGV. This CDR3 has 15 amino acids. Trimming removed 2 bases from V and 2 bases from J; junction bases left unmatched: 5. The CDR3 here is CASSLLGGIQETQYF. The CDR3 DNA reads TGTGCCAGCAGCTTATTGGGGGGGATTCAAGAGACCCAGTACTTC.

Only one count was recorded for this clone. The V call is TRBV2, the J call TRBJ2-7; the D gene is possibly TRBD1 (5 bases). The V and J ends lost 6 bases and 0 bases respectively, with 12 bases between them. The CDR3 contains 14 residues. Germline V gene lookup returns CDR1 SNHLY and CDR2 FYNNEI. The CDR3 DNA reads TGTGCCAGCAGGGGGCGGCACCTCTCCTACGAGCAGTACTTC. It specifies CASRGRHLSYEQYF.

The rearrangement uses TRBV5-1 and TRBJ1-6; D perhaps matches TRBD1 (6 bases). Trimming removed 0 bases at V and 7 bases at J, with 17 bases between. The CDR3 is made up of 17 amino acids. In germline, CDR1 is SGHRS, CDR2 YFSETQ. CDR3 DNA sequence: TGCGCCAGCAGCTTGGTCGGACAGAGCAGAACGAATTCACCCCTCCACTTT. Its protein product is CASSLVGQSRTNSPLHF.

The rearrangement uses TRBV7-8 and TRBJ1-2; D uncertain. V dropped 4 bases and J dropped 5 bases, with 11 bases sitting between them. This CDR3 spans 13 amino acids. Germline CDR1 reads SGHVS; CDR2 reads FQNEAQ. In DNA, the CDR3 is TGTGCCAGCAGCTCAGAGTACGGGTATGGCTACACCTTC. Protein sequence: CASSSEYGYGYTF.

The rearrangement joins TRBV29-1 to TRBJ1-1, with TRBD1 matching 9 bases. V lost 5 bases and J lost 11; bases outside the gene matches: 12. Germline V gene sequence: CDR1 SQVTM, CDR2 ANQGSEA. The CDR3 runs to 13 residues. CDR3: CSVFGQGTLGAFF. The CDR3 nucleotides are TGCAGCGTTTTTGGACAGGGGACTTTAGGGGCTTTCTTT.

The chain couples TRBV5-1 to TRBJ1-3; D uncertain. Germline V lookup: CDR1 SGHRS, CDR2 YFSETQ. The CDR3 is 15 residues long. V was clipped by 4 bases and J by 0 bases, with 11 bases between them. CDR3 coding DNA: TGCGCCAGCAGCCCGGGAGCTTCCTCTGGAAACACCATATATTTT. This encodes CASSPGASSGNTIYF.

The DNA for the CDR3 is TGTGCCAGCAGCGTAAGTCCAGGGATTATGTGCACTGAAGCTTTCTTT. This translates into CASSVSPGIMCTEAFF. The V gene is TRBV9, the J gene TRBJ1-1, with TRBD1 as a possible D gene (5 bases). CDR1 is SGDLS and CDR2 is YYNGEE in the germline V gene. The CDR3 sequence is 16 residues long. Trimming stripped 1 base from V and 4 bases from J, with 17 bases between.

The chain couples TRBV6-2 or TRBV6-3 to TRBJ2-1, with 10 positions matching TRBD2. The CDR3 contains 17 residues. V trimming: 0 bases; J trimming: 6 bases; junction bases outside the gene matches: 8. The germline V gene encodes CDR1 MNHEY and CDR2 SVGEGT. The chain's CDR3 is CASSYSPWSGGANEQFF. The CDR3 region has the DNA TGTGCCAGCAGTTACTCCCCTTGGAGCGGGGGGGCCAATGAGCAGTTCTTC.

V and J are TRBV5-4 and TRBJ1-3, with D possibly matching TRBD1 (5 bases). This CDR3 region has 16 residues. V was cut by 3 bases and J by 0 bases, with 13 bases left in between. Germline V gene data show CDR1 as SGHNT and CDR2 as YYREEE (reference sequence). CDR3 coding DNA: TGTGCCAGCAGCTGGGGGGGAGCGAACTCTGGAAACACCATATATTTT. As protein: CASSWGGANSGNTIYF.

This CDR3 reads CASSPLDGGIGTGELFF. The CDR3 DNA reads as TGTGCCAGCAGCCCCCTCGATGGGGGCATCGGAACCGGGGAGCTGTTTTTT. V usage is TRBV9 and J usage is TRBJ2-2; D may be TRBD1 (6 bases). The CDR3 loop spans 17 amino acids. From germline, CDR1 is SGDLS and CDR2 YYNGEE. With 4 bases removed from V and 5 bases from J, the gap between germline ends came to 21 bases.

V is TRBV5-4 and J is TRBJ1-1, with D possibly being TRBD1 (5 bases). Per germline, CDR1 SGHNT and CDR2 YYREEE (reference sequence). Trimming took off 4 bases at V and 3 bases at J, with 10 bases between the two ends. CDR3 length equals 13 residues. CDR3 sequence: CASSGWGDTEAFF. Here the CDR3 DNA reads TGTGCCAGCAGCGGCTGGGGGGACACTGAAGCTTTCTTT.

V usage is TRBV12-3 or TRBV12-4 and J usage is TRBJ1-2; unclear D gene. The CDR3 contains 13 residues. The germline V and J ends were trimmed by 4 bases and 3 bases, with 9 bases remaining between them. The CDR3 loop is CASSSSGDYGYTF. Here the CDR3 DNA reads TGTGCCAGCAGTTCGTCAGGCGACTATGGCTACACCTTC.

V is TRBV5-5 and J is TRBJ1-4; no clear D. The length of the CDR3 is 15 residues. In germline, CDR1 is SGHKS, CDR2 YYEKEE (reference sequence). Trimming removed 4 bases at V and 8 bases at J, with 18 bases between. The CDR3 protein is CASSLEGGLAEKLFF. The CDR3 DNA reads TGTGCCAGCAGCCTCGAGGGAGGTCTGGCGGAAAAACTGTTTTTT.

The sample holds a few counts of this clone. The chain employs TRBV5-8 and TRBJ2-5; 10 nucleotides line up with TRBD1. The germline V gene encodes CDR1 SGHTS and CDR2 YDEGEE. V shed 4 bases, J shed 5 bases, and the junction held 8 bases outside the gene matches. The CDR3 is made up of 15 amino acids. CDR3 loop: CASSPGTGDVETQYF. DNA for the CDR3: TGTGCCAGCAGCCCCGGGACAGGGGATGTGGAGACCCAGTACTTC.